This record concerns one TCR beta chain sequence. In the PCR, 60 Vbeta and 13 Jbeta primers were used. The data were produced by immunoSEQ multiplex PCR, yet TCRdb's version contains in-frame clones alone and is incomplete. The sample data list around 80,000 clones. The germline V gene has CDR1 SGHVS and CDR2 FQNEAQ. V lost 5 bases to trimming and J lost 6 bases; unmatched junction nucleotides: 8. This CDR3 is built from 15 residues. The record originates from a study of cytomegalovirus exposure and HLA in healthy donors. Sample: PBMCs. The rearrangement joins TRBV7-8 to TRBJ2-7; 12 bases fit TRBD1. This clonotype was obtained from a middle-aged man in good health and CMV-seronegative. This chain's CDR3 is CASSPGTGGRPEQYF. DNA for the CDR3: TGTGCCAGCAGCCCCGGGACAGGGGGCCGCCCCGAGCAGTACTTC.